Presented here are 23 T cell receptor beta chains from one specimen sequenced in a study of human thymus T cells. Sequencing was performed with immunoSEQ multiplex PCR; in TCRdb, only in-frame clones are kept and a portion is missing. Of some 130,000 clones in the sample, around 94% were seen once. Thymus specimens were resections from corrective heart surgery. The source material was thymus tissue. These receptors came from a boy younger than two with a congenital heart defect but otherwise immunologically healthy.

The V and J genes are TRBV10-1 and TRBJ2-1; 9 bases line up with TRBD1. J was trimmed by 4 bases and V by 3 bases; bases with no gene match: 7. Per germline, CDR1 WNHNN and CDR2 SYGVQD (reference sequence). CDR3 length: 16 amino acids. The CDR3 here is CASSESGTGLYNEQFF. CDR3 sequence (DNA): TGCGCCAGCAGTGAATCCGGGACAGGGCTATACAATGAGCAGTTCTTC.

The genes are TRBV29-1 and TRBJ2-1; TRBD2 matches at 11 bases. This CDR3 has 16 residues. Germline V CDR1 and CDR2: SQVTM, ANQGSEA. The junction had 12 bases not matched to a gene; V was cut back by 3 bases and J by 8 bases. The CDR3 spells CSVELVSGGAGHEQFF. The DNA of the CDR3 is TGCAGCGTTGAGCTAGTTAGCGGGGGGGCCGGCCATGAGCAGTTCTTC.

The CDR3 region is CASSQDGDKAFYGYTF. The CDR3 coding sequence is TGTGCCAGCAGCCAAGACGGGGACAAGGCTTTTTATGGCTACACCTTC. The chain couples TRBV4-2 to TRBJ1-2; TRBD1 might be the D (6 bases). The V gene's germline CDR1 is LGHNA and CDR2 YNFKEQ. This CDR3 has 16 amino acids. V was cut by 0 bases and J by 5 bases, with 16 bases left in between.

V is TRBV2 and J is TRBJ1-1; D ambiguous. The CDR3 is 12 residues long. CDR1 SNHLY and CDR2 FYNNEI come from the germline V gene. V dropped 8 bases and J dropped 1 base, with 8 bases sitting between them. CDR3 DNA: TGTGCCAGCGTCCTCCCGAACACTGAAGCTTTCTTT. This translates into CASVLPNTEAFF.

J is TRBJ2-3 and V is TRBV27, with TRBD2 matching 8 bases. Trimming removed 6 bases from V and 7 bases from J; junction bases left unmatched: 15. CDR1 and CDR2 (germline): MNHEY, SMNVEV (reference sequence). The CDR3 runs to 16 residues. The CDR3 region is CASRPTGGPAVNTQYF. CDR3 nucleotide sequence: TGTGCCAGCAGACCCACGGGGGGGCCAGCCGTTAATACGCAGTATTTT.

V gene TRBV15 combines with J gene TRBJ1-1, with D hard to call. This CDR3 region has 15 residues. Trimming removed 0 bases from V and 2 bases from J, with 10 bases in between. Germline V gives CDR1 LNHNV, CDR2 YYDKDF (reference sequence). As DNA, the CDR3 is TGTGCCACCAGCAGAGAGGCAGGCCTAAACACTGAAGCTTTCTTT. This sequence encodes CATSREAGLNTEAFF.

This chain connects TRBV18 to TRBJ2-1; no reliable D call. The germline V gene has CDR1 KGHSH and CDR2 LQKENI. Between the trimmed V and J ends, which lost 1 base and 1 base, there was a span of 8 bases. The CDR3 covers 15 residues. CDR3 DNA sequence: TGTGCCAGCTCACCACAGGGATTATCCTACAATGAGCAGTTCTTC. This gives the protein CASSPQGLSYNEQFF. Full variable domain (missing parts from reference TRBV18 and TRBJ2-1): NAGVMQNPRHLVRRRGQEARLRCSPMKGHSHVYWYRQLPEEGLKFMVYLQKENIIDESGMPKERFSAEFPKEGPSILRIQQVVRGDSAAYFCASSPQGLSYNEQFFGPGTRLTVL.

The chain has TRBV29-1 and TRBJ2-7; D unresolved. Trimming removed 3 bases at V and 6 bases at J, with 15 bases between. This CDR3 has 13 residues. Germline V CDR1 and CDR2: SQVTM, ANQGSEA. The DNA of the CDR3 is TGCAGCGTTGATGGGGAACGGGTGGGCGAGCAGTACTTC. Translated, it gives CSVDGERVGEQYF.

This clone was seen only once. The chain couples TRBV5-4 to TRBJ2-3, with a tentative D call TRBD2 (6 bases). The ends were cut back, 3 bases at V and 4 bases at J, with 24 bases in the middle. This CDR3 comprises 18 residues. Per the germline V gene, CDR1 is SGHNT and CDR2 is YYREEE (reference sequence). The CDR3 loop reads CASSSPGTDGAWPDTQYF. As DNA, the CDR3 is TGTGCCAGCAGCTCCCCCGGGACTGACGGCGCCTGGCCAGATACGCAGTATTTT.

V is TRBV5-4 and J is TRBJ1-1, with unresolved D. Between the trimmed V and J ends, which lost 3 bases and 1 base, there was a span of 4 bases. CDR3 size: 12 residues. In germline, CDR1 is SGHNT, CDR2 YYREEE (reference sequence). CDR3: CASSSGNTEAFF. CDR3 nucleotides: TGTGCCAGCAGCTCGGGGAACACTGAAGCTTTCTTT.

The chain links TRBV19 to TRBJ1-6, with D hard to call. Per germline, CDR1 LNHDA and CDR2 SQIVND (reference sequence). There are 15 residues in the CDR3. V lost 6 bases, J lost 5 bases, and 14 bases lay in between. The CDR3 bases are TGTGCCAGTAGACCCGGTCCGGGCGATAATTCACCCCTCCACTTT. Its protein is CASRPGPGDNSPLHF.

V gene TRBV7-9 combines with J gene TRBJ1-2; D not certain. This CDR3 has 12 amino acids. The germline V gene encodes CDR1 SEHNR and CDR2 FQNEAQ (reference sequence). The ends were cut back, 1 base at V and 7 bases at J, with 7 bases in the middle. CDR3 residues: CASSLESRGYTF. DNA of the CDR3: TGTGCCAGCAGCTTAGAGTCGCGTGGCTACACCTTC.

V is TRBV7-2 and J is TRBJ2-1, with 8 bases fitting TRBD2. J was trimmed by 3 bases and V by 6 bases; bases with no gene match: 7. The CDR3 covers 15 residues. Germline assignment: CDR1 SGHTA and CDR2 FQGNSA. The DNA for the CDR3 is TGTGCCAGCAGTTTTGGAGCGGGGGTCTACAATGAGCAGTTCTTC. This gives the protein CASSFGAGVYNEQFF.

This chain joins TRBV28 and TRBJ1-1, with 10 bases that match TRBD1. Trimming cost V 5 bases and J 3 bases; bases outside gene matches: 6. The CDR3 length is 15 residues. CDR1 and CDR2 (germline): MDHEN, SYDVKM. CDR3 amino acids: CASSPVGTGDTEAFF. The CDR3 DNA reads TGTGCCAGCAGTCCAGTCGGGACAGGGGACACTGAAGCTTTCTTT.

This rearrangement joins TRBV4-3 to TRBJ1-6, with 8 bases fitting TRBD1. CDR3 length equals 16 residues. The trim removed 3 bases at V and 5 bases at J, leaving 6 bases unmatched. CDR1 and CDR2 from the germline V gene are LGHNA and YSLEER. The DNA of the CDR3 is TGCGCCAGCAGCCACCGGGACAGGAGAAATAATTCACCCCTCCACTTT. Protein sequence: CASSHRDRRNNSPLHF.

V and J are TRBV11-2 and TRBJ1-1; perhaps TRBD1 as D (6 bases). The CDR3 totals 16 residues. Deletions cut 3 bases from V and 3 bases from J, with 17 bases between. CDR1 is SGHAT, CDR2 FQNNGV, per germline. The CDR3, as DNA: TGTGCCAGCAGCTTCAGCGGCGCAGGGGAGGACACTGAAGCTTTCTTT. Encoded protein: CASSFSGAGEDTEAFF.

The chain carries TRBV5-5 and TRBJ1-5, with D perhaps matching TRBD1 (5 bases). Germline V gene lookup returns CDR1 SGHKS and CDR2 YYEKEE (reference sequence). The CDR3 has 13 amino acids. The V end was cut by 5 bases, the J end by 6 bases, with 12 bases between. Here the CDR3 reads CASSYPGGQPQHF. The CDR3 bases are TGTGCCAGCAGTTACCCGGGGGGTCAGCCCCAGCATTTT.

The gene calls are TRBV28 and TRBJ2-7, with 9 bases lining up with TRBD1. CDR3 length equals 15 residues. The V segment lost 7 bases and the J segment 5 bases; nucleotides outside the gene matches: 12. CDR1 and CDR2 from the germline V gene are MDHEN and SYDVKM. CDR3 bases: TGTGCCAGCAACCCCGCCGGGACAGGGCACGACGAGCAGTACTTC. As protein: CASNPAGTGHDEQYF.

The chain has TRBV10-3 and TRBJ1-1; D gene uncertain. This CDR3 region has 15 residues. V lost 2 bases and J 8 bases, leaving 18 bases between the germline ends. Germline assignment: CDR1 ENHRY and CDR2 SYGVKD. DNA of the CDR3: TGTGCCATCAGTGAGACGGACCGGGAGACGGGAGAAGCTTTCTTT. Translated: CAISETDRETGEAFF.

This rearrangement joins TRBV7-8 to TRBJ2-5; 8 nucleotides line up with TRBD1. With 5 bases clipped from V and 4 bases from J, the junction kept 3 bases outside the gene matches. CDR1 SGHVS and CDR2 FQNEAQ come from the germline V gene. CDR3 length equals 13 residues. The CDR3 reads CASSRDRGETQYF. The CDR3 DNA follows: TGTGCCAGCAGCAGAGACAGGGGAGAGACCCAGTACTTC.

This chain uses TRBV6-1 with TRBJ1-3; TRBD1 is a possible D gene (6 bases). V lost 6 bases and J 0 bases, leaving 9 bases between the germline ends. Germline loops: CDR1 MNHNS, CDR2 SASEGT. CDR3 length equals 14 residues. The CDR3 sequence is CASRTGYSGNTIYF. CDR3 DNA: TGTGCCAGCAGGACAGGCTACTCTGGAAACACCATATATTTT.

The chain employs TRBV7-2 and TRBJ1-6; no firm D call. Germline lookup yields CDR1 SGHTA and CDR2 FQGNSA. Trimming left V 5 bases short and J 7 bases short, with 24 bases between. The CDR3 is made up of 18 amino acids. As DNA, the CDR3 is TGTGCCAGCAGCCCGCGAGGGCTCCATCTCTATTCGAATTCACCCCTCCACTTT. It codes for CASSPRGLHLYSNSPLHF.

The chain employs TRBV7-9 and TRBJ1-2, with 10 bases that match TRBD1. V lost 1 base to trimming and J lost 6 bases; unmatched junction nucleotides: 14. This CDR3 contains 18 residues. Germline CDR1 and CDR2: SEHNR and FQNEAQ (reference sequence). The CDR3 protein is CASSLEFRTGGIGDGYTF. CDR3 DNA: TGTGCCAGCAGCTTAGAGTTCAGGACAGGGGGAATCGGGGATGGCTACACCTTC. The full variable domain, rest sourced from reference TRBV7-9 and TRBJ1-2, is DTGVSQNPRHKITKRGQNVTFRCDPISEHNRLYWYRQTLGQGPEFLTYFQNEAQLEKSRLLSDRFSAERPKGSFSTLEIQRTEQGDSAMYLCASSLEFRTGGIGDGYTFGSGTRLTVV.